Presented here are 25 T cell receptor beta chains from one specimen sequenced in a study of blood T cell repertoires in COVID-19. Repertoires were generated with immunoSEQ multiplex PCR, while TCRdb's copy carries only in-frame clones and drops some. The sample holds about 190,000 clones, 70% to 80% seen once. The sample comprised peripheral blood. The receptors here all came from a woman aged 45-65 years with acute or convalescent COVID-19.

The chain couples TRBV5-8 to TRBJ1-1; 9 bases map to TRBD1. CDR3 size: 17 residues. Germline V gene lookup returns CDR1 SGHTS and CDR2 YDEGEE. Trimming cost V 4 bases and J 3 bases; bases outside gene matches: 13. This chain's CDR3 is CASSPLHGTGIHTEAFF. CDR3 sequence (DNA): TGTGCCAGCAGCCCCCTCCACGGGACAGGGATACACACTGAAGCTTTCTTT.

A few counts support this clone. V is TRBV28 and J is TRBJ1-4; D might be TRBD1 (6 bases). The germline CDR1 and CDR2 sequences are MDHEN and SYDVKM. CDR3 size: 14 residues. V was cut by 4 bases and J by 2 bases, with 8 bases left in between. The CDR3: CASSSRGTNEKLFF. The CDR3 DNA reads as TGTGCCAGCAGTTCGAGGGGGACTAATGAAAAACTGTTTTTT.

The rearrangement uses TRBV21-1 and TRBJ2-1; the table names TRBD1, a call not compared with the DNA. TRBV21-1 is reported as a pseudogene. This CDR3 region has 18 residues. CDR3 protein: CASSKEDPQGWLYNEQFF. The CDR3 region has the DNA TGTGCCAGCAGCAAAGAAGACCCCCAGGGTTGGCTCTACAATGAGCAGTTCTTC.

In this sample, this clone turned up once. The chain couples TRBV5-1 to TRBJ1-1; 7 bases are a match to TRBD1. CDR3 length: 15 residues. Trimming at V came to 2 bases and at J to 6 bases, leaving 10 bases not matched to a gene. CDR1 and CDR2 (germline): SGHRS, YFSETQ. The CDR3: CASSLPRDSISEAFF. CDR3 DNA sequence: TGCGCCAGCAGCTTACCCCGGGACAGCATCTCTGAAGCTTTCTTT.

This chain joins TRBV24-1 and TRBJ2-3; D may be TRBD2 (6 bases). The CDR3 loop spans 15 amino acids. V shed 7 bases and J shed 1 base, with 14 bases lying between them. CDR1 and CDR2 (germline): KGHDR, SFDVKD. CDR3 DNA sequence: TGTGCCACCAGCCCTGGGGCGGGGCGCACAGATACGCAGTATTTT. Amino acid sequence: CATSPGAGRTDTQYF.

The chain combines TRBV18 with TRBJ2-5, with a weak D call TRBD1 (6 bases). Germline CDR1 reads KGHSH; CDR2 reads LQKENI. The V gene lost 3 bases and the J gene lost 5 bases, with 16 bases spanning the gap. CDR3 size: 15 residues. CDR3: CASSPATGNMETQYF. The CDR3 region has the DNA TGTGCCAGCTCACCCGCCACAGGGAACATGGAGACCCAGTACTTC. The full variable domain, its missing parts supplied by reference TRBV18 and TRBJ2-5, is NAGVMQNPRHLVRRRGQEARLRCSPMKGHSHVYWYRQLPEEGLKFMVYLQKENIIDESGMPKERFSAEFPKEGPSILRIQQVVRGDSAAYFCASSPATGNMETQYFGPGTRLLVL.

The chain has TRBV5-1 and TRBJ2-6; D unresolved. Germline loops: CDR1 SGHRS, CDR2 YFSETQ. The CDR3 extends over 17 amino acids. V lost 3 bases, J lost 0 bases, and 13 bases lay in between. The CDR3 coding sequence is TGCGCCAGCAGCTCCGCCCTCCGGAGCTCTGGGGCCAACGTCCTGACTTTC. Translating it yields CASSSALRSSGANVLTF. Together with reference TRBV5-1 and TRBJ2-6, the CDR3 gives the full variable domain: KAGVTQTPRYLIKTRGQQVTLSCSPISGHRSVSWYQQTPGQGLQFLFEYFSETQRNKGNFPGRFSGRQFSNSRSEMNVSTLELGDSALYLCASSSALRSSGANVLTFGAGSRLTVL.

The chain carries TRBV5-1 and TRBJ2-1; 10 nucleotides match TRBD1. After removal of 0 bases from V and 6 bases from J, the junction contained 6 bases not matched to a gene. The length of the CDR3 is 16 residues. CDR1 and CDR2 (germline): SGHRS, YFSETQ. The CDR3 is CASSLDVGTGANEQFF. In nucleotides, the CDR3 is TGCGCCAGCAGCTTGGACGTCGGGACAGGGGCCAATGAGCAGTTCTTC.

This chain uses TRBV3-1 (or the pseudogene TRBV3-2) with TRBJ2-1, with 11 bases fitting TRBD2. The germline gives CDR1 LGHDT, CDR2 YNNKEL (reference sequence). This CDR3 has 15 amino acids. J gave up 2 bases and V 6 bases, and 3 bases lay outside the gene matches. The CDR3 loop reads CASRAGLAAYNEQFF. In nucleotides, the CDR3 is TGTGCCAGCAGGGCGGGACTAGCGGCCTACAATGAGCAGTTCTTC.

This chain joins TRBV19 and TRBJ2-3; 7 positions agree with TRBD2. Germline V gene sequence: CDR1 LNHDA, CDR2 SQIVND (reference sequence). Trimming cost V 5 bases and J 9 bases; bases outside gene matches: 8. There are 13 residues in the CDR3. The CDR3 nucleotides read TGTGCCAGTAGTGCCGGTCAGGGAGGGACGCAGTATTTT. Its protein is CASSAGQGGTQYF.

This clone showed up just a few times. The chain is built from TRBV5-6 and TRBJ1-2, with 9 bases matching TRBD1. V gave up 3 bases and J gave up 3 bases; unmatched junction bases: 12. This CDR3 has 17 amino acids. Germline V gives CDR1 SGHDT, CDR2 YYEEEE. The CDR3 region is CASSSSHLGQGYYGYTF. CDR3 nucleotides: TGTGCCAGCAGCTCATCCCACTTGGGACAGGGATACTATGGCTACACCTTC.

This chain joins TRBV2 and TRBJ1-4; 7 bases are a match to TRBD1. V lost 10 bases to trimming and J lost 4 bases; unmatched junction nucleotides: 6. In germline, CDR1 is SNHLY, CDR2 FYNNEI. The CDR3 loop spans 13 amino acids. CDR3: CATQGQNNEKLFF. The CDR3 nucleotides are TGTGCCACCCAGGGACAGAATAATGAAAAACTGTTTTTT.

This clone was picked up one time. V gene TRBV9 combines with J gene TRBJ2-3, with no clear D. There are 13 residues in the CDR3. The V gene lost 7 bases and the J gene lost 2 bases, with 11 bases spanning the gap. Germline V gives CDR1 SGDLS, CDR2 YYNGEE. This CDR3 reads CASGRRSTDTQYF. The CDR3 DNA reads as TGTGCCAGCGGCCGGAGATCCACAGATACGCAGTATTTT.

J is TRBJ1-1 and V is TRBV5-1; D uncertain. Germline V CDR1 and CDR2: SGHRS, YFSETQ. V lost 0 bases and J lost 4, with 10 bases in between. The CDR3 length is 14 residues. Here the CDR3 reads CASSLVPGSTEAFF. The CDR3 DNA sequence: TGCGCCAGCAGCTTGGTACCAGGTAGCACTGAAGCTTTCTTT.

This clone was detected a few times. This sequence joins TRBV27 and TRBJ1-5; possibly TRBD1 for D (6 bases). The V gene lost 7 bases and the J gene lost 0 bases, with 10 bases spanning the gap. CDR3 length: 14 amino acids. Germline values: CDR1 MNHEY, CDR2 SMNVEV (reference sequence). Here the CDR3 DNA reads TGTGCCAGCAAGGGACAAAGTAGCAATCAGCCCCAGCATTTT. Its protein product is CASKGQSSNQPQHF.

The genes are TRBV11-2 and TRBJ1-1; D might be TRBD1 (5 bases). V shed 4 bases and J shed 3 bases, with 15 bases lying between them. The CDR3 has 15 residues. The germline V gene encodes CDR1 SGHAT and CDR2 FQNNGV. In DNA form, the CDR3 reads TGTGCCAGCAGCTCTAAGCTCCCGGGGGACACTGAAGCTTTCTTT. Encoded protein: CASSSKLPGDTEAFF.

This clone was observed once. The chain combines TRBV3-1 (or the pseudogene TRBV3-2) with TRBJ2-7; TRBD2 matches at 8 bases. Germline CDR1 and CDR2: LGHDT and YNNKEL (reference sequence). The CDR3 sequence is 15 residues long. Trimming at V came to 1 base and at J to 6 bases, leaving 8 bases not matched to a gene. The CDR3 sequence: CASSQGQRGIGEQYF. The CDR3 bases are TGTGCCAGCAGCCAAGGGCAGCGGGGGATAGGCGAGCAGTACTTC.

V gene TRBV11-3 combines with J gene TRBJ2-1; 11 bases are a match to TRBD2. This CDR3 spans 16 amino acids. Germline trimming cut 4 bases from V and 8 bases from J; bases unmatched to any gene: 10. Germline V gives CDR1 SGHNT, CDR2 YENEEA. CDR3 sequence (DNA): TGTGCCAGCAGCTCCCATAGCGGGGGGGCCGGCGATGAGCAGTTCTTC. Its translation: CASSSHSGGAGDEQFF.

The chain is built from TRBV7-2 and TRBJ2-7; 9 bases are shared with TRBD2. This CDR3 spans 14 amino acids. The J segment lost 5 bases and the V segment lost 5 bases, leaving 7 bases of the junction unmatched. Germline V gene lookup returns CDR1 SGHTA and CDR2 FQGNSA. The CDR3 is CASSSSGRFDEQYF. The CDR3 DNA is TGTGCCAGCAGCAGTAGCGGGAGATTCGACGAGCAGTACTTC.

The CDR3 spells CASNRQGTGANSPLHF. Written as DNA, the CDR3 is TGTGCCAGTAATAGACAGGGGACAGGGGCAAATTCACCCCTCCACTTT. The chain employs TRBV19 and TRBJ1-6, with TRBD1 matching 10 bases. CDR3 size: 16 residues. The V segment lost 7 bases and the J segment 7 bases; nucleotides outside the gene matches: 10. Germline V gene sequence: CDR1 LNHDA, CDR2 SQIVND (reference sequence).

The chain is built from TRBV6-2 or TRBV6-3 and TRBJ2-5; TRBD2 is a possible D gene (6 bases). The CDR3 sequence is 12 residues long. The ends were cut back, 6 bases at V and 5 bases at J, with 10 bases in the middle. CDR1 is MNHEY, CDR2 SVGEGT, per germline. The CDR3 bases are TGTGCCAGCAGCGGGAGACTGGAGACCCAGTACTTC. This translates into CASSGRLETQYF.

The chain links TRBV10-2 to TRBJ2-2, with 7 bases lining up with TRBD1. CDR1 and CDR2 from the germline V gene are WSHSY and SAAADI. This CDR3 region has 15 residues. V shed 6 bases, J shed 1 base, and the junction held 5 bases outside the gene matches. The CDR3 DNA reads TGCGCCAGCAGCAAGGGGGCGGTGAACACCGGGGAGCTGTTTTTT. Amino acid sequence: CASSKGAVNTGELFF.

The rearrangement joins TRBV14 to TRBJ2-7, with TRBD2 matching over 8 bases. J gave up 4 bases and V 0 bases, and 5 bases lay outside the gene matches. CDR3 size: 15 residues. Germline CDR1 is SGHDN and CDR2 is FVKESK. The CDR3 spells CASSQDGKRGYEQYF. CDR3 DNA sequence: TGTGCCAGCAGCCAAGATGGGAAGCGGGGGTACGAGCAGTACTTC.

The chain combines TRBV7-2 with TRBJ1-5, with 8 bases matching TRBD1. The germline CDR1 and CDR2 sequences are SGHTA and FQGNSA. This CDR3 region has 16 residues. J gave up 6 bases and V 5 bases, and 12 bases lay outside the gene matches. This CDR3 reads CASSTTSGGLVQPQHF. CDR3 nucleotides: TGTGCCAGCAGCACCACATCAGGGGGCTTAGTTCAGCCCCAGCATTTT.

V is TRBV5-3 and J is TRBJ2-1; 9 positions agree with TRBD2. TRBV5-3 is an open reading frame, and its role is uncertain. The CDR3 sequence is 20 residues long. J gave up 5 bases and V 4 bases, and 22 bases lay outside the gene matches. CDR3 nucleotides: TGTGCCAGAAGCCCCCCACGAGCGGGGGGCGAACATACCCGAAACAATGAGCAGTTCTTC. The encoded protein is CARSPPRAGGEHTRNNEQFF.